The following is a T cell receptor (beta chain) sequence with its context. Its target is unknown. The data belong to a study of T cell repertoires in cytomegalovirus infection. Study as a whole: Shared public TCR beta signatures pointed to both CMV infection and a matching HLA type.

TCRdb ran MiXCR on the reads and lists one entry per CDR3 protein. The data hold about 530,000 distinct CDR3 sequences, with more than 20% observed a single time. Regarding the study as a whole: Identification of carriers of CMV plus the relevant HLA was performed using cumulative public TCR beta family frequency. CMV-specific TCR beta clonotypes restricted by HLA-C were the ones dominating the ex vivo response.

Trimming took 6 bases from V and 4 from J; bases not matched to a gene: 1. There are 13 residues in the CDR3. Germline V gives CDR1 DFQATT, CDR2 SNEGSKA (reference sequence). The sample was PBMCs. The chain uses TRBV20-1 and TRBJ2-7; 15 bases align to TRBD2. The clonotype comes from a human donor in good health (CMV status not recorded). Some clones in this sample may be carry-over from other donors' samples. Here the CDR3 DNA reads TGCAGTGCCGGGACTAGCGGGGGGTACGAGCAGTACTTC. Amino acids: CSAGTSGGYEQYF.